This TCR beta chain appears in the sequencing data of a study of control samples from healthy donors and cancer patients. The J segment lost 10 bases and the V segment lost 4 bases, leaving 12 bases of the junction unmatched. CDR3 length: 15 residues. Germline CDR1 is SGHTA and CDR2 is FQGNSA. Libraries were prepared by immunoSEQ multiplex PCR; TCRdb keeps only in-frame clonotypes and omits some of them. The sample holds about 170,000 clones, 91% seen once. V gene TRBV7-2 combines with J gene TRBJ2-1, with 8 bases fitting TRBD2. The sequence derives from a woman in her thirties in good health. Sequenced sample: blood. For the CDR3, the DNA is TGTGCCAGCAGCTCCCAGACTTTGCGGGGGGTGGAGCAGTTCTTC. It specifies CASSSQTLRGVEQFF.